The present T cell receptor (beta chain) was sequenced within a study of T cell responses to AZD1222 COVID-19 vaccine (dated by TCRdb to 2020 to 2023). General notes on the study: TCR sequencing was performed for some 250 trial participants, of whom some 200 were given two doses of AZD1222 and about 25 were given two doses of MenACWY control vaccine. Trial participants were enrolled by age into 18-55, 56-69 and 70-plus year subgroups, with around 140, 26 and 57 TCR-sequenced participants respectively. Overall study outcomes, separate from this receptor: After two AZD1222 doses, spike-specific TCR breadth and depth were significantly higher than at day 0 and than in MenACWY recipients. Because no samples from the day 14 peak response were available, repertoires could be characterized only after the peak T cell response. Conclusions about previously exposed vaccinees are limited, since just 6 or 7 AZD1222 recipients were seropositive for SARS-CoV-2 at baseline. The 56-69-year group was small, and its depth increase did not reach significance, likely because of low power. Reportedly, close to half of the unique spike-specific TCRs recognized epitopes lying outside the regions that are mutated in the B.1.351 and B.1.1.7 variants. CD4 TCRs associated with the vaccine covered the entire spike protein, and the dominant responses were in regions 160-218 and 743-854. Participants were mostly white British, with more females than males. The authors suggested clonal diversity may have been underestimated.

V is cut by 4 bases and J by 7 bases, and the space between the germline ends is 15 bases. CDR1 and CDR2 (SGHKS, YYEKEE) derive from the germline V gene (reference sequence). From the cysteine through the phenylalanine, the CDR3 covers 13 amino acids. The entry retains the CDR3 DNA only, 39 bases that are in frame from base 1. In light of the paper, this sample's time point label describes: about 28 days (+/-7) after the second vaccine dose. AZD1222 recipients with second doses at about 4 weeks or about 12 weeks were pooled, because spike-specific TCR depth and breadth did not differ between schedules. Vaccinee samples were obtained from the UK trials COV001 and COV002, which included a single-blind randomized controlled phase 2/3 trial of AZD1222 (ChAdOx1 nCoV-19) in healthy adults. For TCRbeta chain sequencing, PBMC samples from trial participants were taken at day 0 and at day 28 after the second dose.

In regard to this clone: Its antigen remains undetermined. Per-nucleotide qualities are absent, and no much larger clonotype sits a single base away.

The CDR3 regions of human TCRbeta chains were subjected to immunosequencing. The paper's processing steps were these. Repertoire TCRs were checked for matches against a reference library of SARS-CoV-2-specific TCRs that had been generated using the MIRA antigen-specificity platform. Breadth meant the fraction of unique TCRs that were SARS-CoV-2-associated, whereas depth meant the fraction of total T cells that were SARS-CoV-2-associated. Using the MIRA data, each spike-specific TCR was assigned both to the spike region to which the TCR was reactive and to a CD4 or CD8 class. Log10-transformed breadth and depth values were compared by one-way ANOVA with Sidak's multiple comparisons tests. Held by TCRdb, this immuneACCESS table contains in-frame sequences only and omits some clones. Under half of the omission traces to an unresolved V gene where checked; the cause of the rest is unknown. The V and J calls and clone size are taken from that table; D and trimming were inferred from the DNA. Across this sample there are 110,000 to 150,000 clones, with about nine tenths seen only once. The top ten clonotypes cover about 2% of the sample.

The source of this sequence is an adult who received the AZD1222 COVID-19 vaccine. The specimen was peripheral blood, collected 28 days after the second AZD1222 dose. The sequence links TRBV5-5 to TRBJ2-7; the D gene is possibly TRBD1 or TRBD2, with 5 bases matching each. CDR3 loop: CASSRDGGWEQYF. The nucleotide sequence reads TGTGCCAGCAGCCGGGACGGTGGATGGGAGCAGTACTTC.